This T cell receptor (beta chain) was obtained from a study of blood T cell repertoires in COVID-19. Study summary: Both acute and convalescent COVID-19 samples were obtained from the United States, Italy and Spain. Nucleic acid was either cDNA or gDNA, and it came from T cells, B-cell-depleted T cells, or PBMCs.

The CDR3 length is 22 residues. After removal of 0 bases from V and 0 bases from J, the junction contained 17 bases not matched to a gene. Germline V lookup: CDR1 LGHDT, CDR2 YNNKEL (reference sequence). Per the original methods: Researchers report that nucleated cell counts were estimated from reference gene primer amplification. Sequencing was performed with immunoSEQ multiplex PCR; in TCRdb, only in-frame clones are kept and a portion is missing. V and J calls and clone size follow that table, whereas D and trimming were derived from the DNA. The sample includes roughly 190,000 clones, 70% to 80% of them seen just once.

This TCR was sampled from a woman in her forties or fifties with acute or convalescent COVID-19. The sample taken for sequencing was peripheral blood. The chain employs TRBV3-1 (or the pseudogene TRBV3-2) and TRBJ1-1; 12 nucleotides agree with TRBD1. The CDR3 DNA is TGTGCCAGCAGCCAAGAGGACCTGGGACAGGGGGCTTACCGACCCCTGAACACTGAAGCTTTCTTT. As protein: CASSQEDLGQGAYRPLNTEAFF.